Shown below are 20 T cell receptor beta chains from a single sample sequenced in a study of blood T cell repertoires in COVID-19. The data were produced by immunoSEQ multiplex PCR, yet TCRdb's version contains in-frame clones alone and is incomplete. The sample has under 200,000 clones, about 83% seen once; the top ten hold 1.5%. Sequenced sample: peripheral blood. The receptor source for this set is a human donor in a cohort sampled during active COVID-19.

This clone was seen only once. The chain carries TRBV29-1 and TRBJ2-6; 8 bases map to TRBD2. CDR3 length: 18 amino acids. CDR1 SQVTM and CDR2 ANQGSEA come from the germline V gene. After removal of 3 bases from V and 0 bases from J, the junction contained 10 bases not matched to a gene. CDR3 in amino acids: CSVEGLAGINSGANVLTF. In DNA form, the CDR3 reads TGCAGCGTTGAGGGGCTAGCGGGTATAAACTCTGGGGCCAACGTCCTGACTTTC.

This clone was seen a handful of times. The chain couples TRBV5-6 to TRBJ1-4, with 8 bases identical to TRBD1. CDR1 and CDR2 from the germline V gene are SGHDT and YYEEEE. The junction had 9 bases not matched to a gene; V was cut back by 3 bases and J by 8 bases. The CDR3 has 15 residues. The CDR3 bases are TGTGCCAGCAGCTCCCGACAGGGGATAAGCGAAAAACTGTTTTTT. It translates to CASSSRQGISEKLFF.

This clone was recorded only once. In nucleotides, the CDR3 is TGTGCCACCAGTGATTTAAACAGGGGGCCTCGTGAGCAGTTCTTC. Translated: CATSDLNRGPREQFF. The chain employs TRBV24-1 and TRBJ2-1, with 9 bases matching TRBD1. Germline V gene data show CDR1 as KGHDR and CDR2 as SFDVKD. This CDR3 contains 15 residues. V shed 1 base and J 9 bases; nucleotides not matched to a gene: 6.

The V gene is TRBV19, the J gene TRBJ2-7; D gene unclear. This CDR3 has 13 amino acids. Trimming shortened V by 3 bases and J by 1 base, and 7 bases separated the two germline ends. CDR1 and CDR2 from the germline V gene are LNHDA and SQIVND (reference sequence). The CDR3 DNA is TGTGCCAGTAGTATGGCAGGATCCTACGAGCAGTACTTC. Amino acids: CASSMAGSYEQYF.

CDR3 protein: CASSQEGGGGRTNEKLFF. CDR3 in DNA: TGTGCCAGCAGCCAAGAGGGCGGGGGGGGTCGGACTAATGAAAAACTGTTTTTT. The rearrangement links TRBV4-2 to TRBJ1-4; perhaps TRBD1 as D (5 bases). Germline CDR1 and CDR2: LGHNA and YNFKEQ. V lost 0 bases and J 2 bases, leaving 16 bases between the germline ends. The CDR3 runs to 18 residues.

The genes are TRBV11-3 and TRBJ2-3; TRBD1 agrees at 9 bases. The germline V gene has CDR1 SGHNT and CDR2 YENEEA. With 5 bases clipped from V and 2 bases from J, the junction kept 8 bases outside the gene matches. The CDR3 runs to 16 residues. CDR3 amino acids: CASSDPGQGPTDTQYF. CDR3 DNA: TGTGCCAGCAGCGACCCGGGACAGGGTCCCACAGATACGCAGTATTTT.

The DNA for the CDR3 is TGTGCCAGCAGTGGGAGTTCCTACAATGAGCAGTTCTTC. It yields the protein CASSGSSYNEQFF. The chain combines TRBV2 with TRBJ2-1; D remains unclear. The germline CDR1 and CDR2 sequences are SNHLY and FYNNEI. This CDR3 spans 13 amino acids. V was pared by 4 bases and J by 1 base, with 5 bases between.

This clone was observed once. J is TRBJ2-6 and V is TRBV21-1; whether TRBD1, the table's D call, matches the DNA was not checked. TRBV21-1 is an annotated pseudogene. The length of the CDR3 is 17 residues. The CDR3 region is CASSKRDKLSGANVLTF. For the CDR3, the DNA is TGTGCCAGCAGCAAACGGGACAAACTCTCAGGGGCCAACGTCCTGACTTTC.

This chain links TRBV11-2 with TRBJ1-2; D is undetermined. The CDR3 runs 15 residues. CDR1 and CDR2 from the germline V gene are SGHAT and FQNNGV. The V end was cut by 2 bases, the J end by 6 bases, with 16 bases between. CDR3 bases: TGTGCCAGCAGCTTATTGTACAGCCCCGGTGATGGCTACACCTTC. Translated: CASSLLYSPGDGYTF.

The chain is built from TRBV7-2 and TRBJ2-2; 13 bases fit TRBD2. Germline-derived CDR1 and CDR2 are SGHTA and FQGNSA. The V and J ends lost 6 bases and 8 bases, in that order; junction bases with no gene match: 3. This CDR3 is 14 amino acids long. The CDR3 sequence: CASRGTSGAGELFF. CDR3 in DNA: TGTGCCAGCAGAGGGACTAGCGGGGCTGGGGAGCTGTTTTTT.

This sequence joins TRBV28 and TRBJ2-7, with 11 bases fitting TRBD2. Germline V gene data show CDR1 as MDHEN and CDR2 as SYDVKM. This CDR3 region has 16 residues. Trimming at V came to 5 bases and at J to 2 bases, leaving 8 bases not matched to a gene. CDR3 in amino acids: CASSPTTSGVAYEQYF. The CDR3 bases are TGTGCCAGCAGTCCGACGACTAGCGGGGTAGCCTACGAGCAGTACTTC.

This sequence joins TRBV7-2 and TRBJ2-7, with TRBD1 matching over 8 bases. The CDR3 spans 15 residues. Germline CDR1 is SGHTA and CDR2 is FQGNSA. J was trimmed by 4 bases and V by 4 bases; bases with no gene match: 9. DNA for the CDR3: TGTGCCAGCAGCTCTCCAGGGGGCCAGGGATACGAGCAGTACTTC. Its protein is CASSSPGGQGYEQYF.

The chain uses TRBV19 and TRBJ2-7; TRBD1 aligns across 8 bases. The CDR3 extends over 14 amino acids. Looked up from germline, CDR1 is LNHDA and CDR2 is SQIVND (reference sequence). Trimming cost V 5 bases and J 9 bases; bases outside gene matches: 12. Here the CDR3 DNA reads TGTGCCAGTAGTTCCGATCCAGGGGGCGCGGGGCAGTACTTC. This codes for CASSSDPGGAGQYF.

The chain employs TRBV5-4 and TRBJ2-1, with a weak D call TRBD2 (5 bases). The CDR3 spans 13 residues. The V gene's germline CDR1 is SGHNT and CDR2 YYREEE (reference sequence). V was clipped by 0 bases and J by 6 bases, with 7 bases between them. The CDR3 coding sequence is TGTGCCAGCAGCTTGGGACTACTCAATGAGCAGTTCTTC. Its translation is CASSLGLLNEQFF. The complete variable domain, with remaining parts taken from reference TRBV5-4 and TRBJ2-1, reads ETGVTQSPTHLIKTRGQQVTLRCSSQSGHNTVSWYQQALGQGPQFIFQYYREEENGRGNFPPRFSGLQFPNYSSELNVNALELDDSALYLCASSLGLLNEQFFGPGTRLTVL.

The rearrangement uses TRBV9 and TRBJ1-5; perhaps TRBD1 as D (5 bases). With 3 bases removed from V and 6 bases from J, the gap between germline ends came to 10 bases. Germline CDR1 SGDLS, CDR2 YYNGEE. The CDR3 loop spans 13 amino acids. The CDR3 spells CASSAKGIQPQHF. CDR3 coding DNA: TGTGCCAGCAGCGCCAAGGGGATTCAGCCCCAGCATTTT.

The V and J genes are TRBV21-1 and TRBJ1-3; TRBD1 reflects the table's D call only, with no check against the DNA. TRBV21-1 is a documented pseudogene. The CDR3 has 17 residues. The CDR3 region is CASSKKQGVKPGNTIYF. In DNA form, the CDR3 reads TGTGCCAGCAGCAAGAAACAGGGGGTAAAGCCTGGAAACACCATATATTTT.

This clone was observed a few times. Other DNA sequences from this sample encode an identical CDR3 as well. The chain recombines TRBV9 with TRBJ1-2, with 7 bases aligning to TRBD1. Germline values: CDR1 SGDLS, CDR2 YYNGEE. The J segment lost 4 bases and the V segment lost 0 bases, leaving 3 bases of the junction unmatched. The length of the CDR3 is 14 residues. CDR3 residues: CASSVGQGSYGYTF. DNA for the CDR3: TGTGCCAGCAGCGTAGGACAGGGATCCTATGGCTACACCTTC.

This rearrangement joins TRBV4-3 to TRBJ1-4, with D perhaps TRBD1 (5 bases). V was pared by 1 base and J by 5 bases, with 8 bases between. CDR1 LGHNA and CDR2 YSLEER come from the germline V gene. There are 14 residues in the CDR3. The CDR3 sequence: CASSQAGLNEKLFF. As DNA, the CDR3 is TGCGCCAGCAGCCAAGCAGGGTTAAATGAAAAACTGTTTTTT.

V and J are TRBV18 and TRBJ2-5, with D tentatively TRBD1 (5 bases). V was trimmed by 4 bases and J by 4 bases, leaving 10 bases between them. The CDR3 runs 13 residues. Germline V gives CDR1 KGHSH, CDR2 LQKENI. The CDR3 nucleotides read TGTGCCAGCTCACAGGGGTTGGGAGAGACCCAGTACTTC. Protein sequence: CASSQGLGETQYF.

V usage is TRBV7-2 and J usage is TRBJ1-2, with D possibly being TRBD1 (6 bases). Between the trimmed V and J ends, which lost 2 bases and 8 bases, there was a span of 15 bases. CDR3 size: 14 residues. Germline values: CDR1 SGHTA, CDR2 FQGNSA. CDR3 DNA sequence: TGTGCCAGCAGCTTATGGGACACTCGAGGGGGCTACACCTTC. This codes for CASSLWDTRGGYTF.